The clone carrying this TCR beta chain was seen at least ten times. Its antigen is not identified. The read terminates 3 residues before the CDR3 end, so the remaining end is supplied by the germline J gene. This sample was included in a study of T cell clonality in common variable immunodeficiency. Whole-study results and caveats: Common variable immunodeficiency TCR beta sequences reportedly had fewer deletions and N-nucleotide insertions. Fewer TCRbeta clones were shared among CVID subjects than controls.

This CDR3 is built from 16 residues. In germline, CDR1 is SGHRS, CDR2 YFSETQ. The V gene end was trimmed by 1 base and the J gene end by 1 base; junction bases not matched to a gene: 3. Aged roughly 9 to 64 years, CVID subjects averaged roughly 39 years old. Only in-frame clones appear in the TCRdb table, and some are missing; sequencing was by immunoSEQ multiplex PCR. Altogether approximately 30,000 clones were found in the sample, and no singletons occur. This receptor was obtained from a human donor with common variable immunodeficiency. Source material: peripheral blood mononuclear cells. The V and J genes are TRBV5-1 and TRBJ2-3; TRBD2 matches 10 bases. This CDR3 is CASSLQLAGGTDTQYF. CDR3 bases read: TGCGCCAGCAGCTTGCAGCTAGCGGGGGGCACAGATACG.